This note documents a single T cell receptor (beta chain) sequence. Its cognate antigen is unknown. TCRdb re-called the 5' RACE reads with MiXCR, one entry per CDR3 protein. Of fewer than 650,000 distinct CDR3 sequences listed, 21% were seen once; the top ten hold about 16%. The data belong to a study of T cells after yellow fever vaccination. At the level of the study: Preparing low-cell-number fractions relied on SMART-Seq v4 Ultra Low Input. The study's findings and limits: Weaker overall, the secondary response nonetheless peaked faster (day 5 versus 15).

The clonotype was recovered from a man aged 18-30 years who received the YFV17D yellow fever vaccine. The material was PBMCs, obtained more than 20 days after the first yellow fever vaccination.

In nucleotides, the CDR3 is TGCAGTGCTAGAGTAGGGACAGCCGACTCCTACGAGCAGTACTTC. Encoded protein: CSARVGTADSYEQYF. V and J are TRBV20-1 and TRBJ2-7, with TRBD1 matching over 7 bases. Unmatched junction bases numbered 6, after V lost 1 base and J lost 0 bases. Germline V gene sequence: CDR1 DFQATT, CDR2 SNEGSKA (reference sequence). This CDR3 has 15 amino acids.